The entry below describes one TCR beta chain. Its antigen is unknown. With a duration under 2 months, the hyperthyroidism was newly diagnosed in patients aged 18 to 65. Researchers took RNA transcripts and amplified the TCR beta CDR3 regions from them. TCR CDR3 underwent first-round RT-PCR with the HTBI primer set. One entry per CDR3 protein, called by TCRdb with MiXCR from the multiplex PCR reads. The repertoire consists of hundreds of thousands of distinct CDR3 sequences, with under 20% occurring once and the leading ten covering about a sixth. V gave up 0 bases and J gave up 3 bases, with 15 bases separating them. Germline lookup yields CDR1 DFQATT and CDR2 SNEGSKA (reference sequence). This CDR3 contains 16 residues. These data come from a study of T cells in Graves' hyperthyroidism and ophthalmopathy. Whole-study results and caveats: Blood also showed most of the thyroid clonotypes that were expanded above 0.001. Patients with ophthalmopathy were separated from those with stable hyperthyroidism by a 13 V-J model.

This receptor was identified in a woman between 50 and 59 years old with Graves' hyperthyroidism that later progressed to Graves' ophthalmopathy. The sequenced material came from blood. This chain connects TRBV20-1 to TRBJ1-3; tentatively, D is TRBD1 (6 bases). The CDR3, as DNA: TGCAGTGCTAGAGATGGGGGCTGGAACGGTGGAAACACCATATATTTT. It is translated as CSARDGGWNGGNTIYF.